This T cell receptor (beta chain) was documented in a study of shared clonotypes between healthy human individuals. Study context: The cohort comprised a couple of women and a few men. Their ages spanned 18 to 49 years.

General study points: Sharing across a handful of donors was seen in 4% to 6.5% of naive CD4 clonotypes. For sorted subsets, rarefaction showed incomplete sequencing despite large depth.

The naive CD8 subset, CD45RO-negative cells positively selected for CCR7, excluded terminally differentiated effector memory CD45RA+ cells. Only in-frame clones appear in the TCRdb table, and some are missing; sequencing was by immunoSEQ multiplex PCR. The data contain 450,000 to 700,000 clones, around 95% of them seen just once; the ten biggest clones take up roughly 0.1%. Of note for this clone: Its target is not known.

The CDR3 totals 15 residues. Trimming took 3 bases from V and 5 from J; bases not matched to a gene: 7. The germline V gene has CDR1 PRHDT and CDR2 FYEKMQ (reference sequence). The receptor was derived from a woman under 40 in good health. The chain employs TRBV13 and TRBJ1-1, with TRBD1 matching over 9 bases. The sequencing input was naive CD8+ T cells sorted from blood. The CDR3 loop reads CASSFVQGARTEAFF. CDR3 sequence (DNA): TGTGCCAGCAGCTTCGTACAGGGGGCGCGAACTGAAGCTTTCTTT.